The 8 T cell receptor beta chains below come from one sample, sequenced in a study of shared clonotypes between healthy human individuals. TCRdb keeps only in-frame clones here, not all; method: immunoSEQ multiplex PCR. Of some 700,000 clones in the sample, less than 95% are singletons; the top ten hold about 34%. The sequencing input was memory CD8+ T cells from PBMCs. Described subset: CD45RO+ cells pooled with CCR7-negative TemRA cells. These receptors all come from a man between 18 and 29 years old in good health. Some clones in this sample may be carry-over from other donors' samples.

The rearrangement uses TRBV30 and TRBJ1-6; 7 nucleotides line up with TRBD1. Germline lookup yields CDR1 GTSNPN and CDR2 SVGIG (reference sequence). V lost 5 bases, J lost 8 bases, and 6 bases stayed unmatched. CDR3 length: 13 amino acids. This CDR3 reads CAWGDRVDSPLHF. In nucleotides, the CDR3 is TGTGCCTGGGGCGACAGGGTGGATTCACCCCTCCACTTT.

The CDR3: CASSQDDEEGEQYF. CDR3 coding DNA: TGCGCCAGCAGCCAAGATGACGAGGAGGGCGAGCAGTACTTC. The genes are TRBV4-3 and TRBJ2-7; a weak D match, TRBD2 (6 bases). CDR1 LGHNA and CDR2 YSLEER come from the germline V gene. This CDR3 comprises 14 residues. With 0 bases removed from V and 6 bases from J, the gap between germline ends came to 12 bases.

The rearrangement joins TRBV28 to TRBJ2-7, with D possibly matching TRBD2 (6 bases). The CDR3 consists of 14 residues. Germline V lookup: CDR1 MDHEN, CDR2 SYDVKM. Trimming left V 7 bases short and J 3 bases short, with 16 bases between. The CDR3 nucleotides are TGTGCCAGCATGGCCGGGAGTAGCTTCTACGAGCAGTACTTC. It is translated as CASMAGSSFYEQYF. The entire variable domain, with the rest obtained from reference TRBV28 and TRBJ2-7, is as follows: DVKVTQSSRYLVKRTGEKVFLECVQDMDHENMFWYRQDPGLGLRLIYFSYDVKMKEKGDIPEGYSVSREKKERFSLILESASTNQTSMYLCASMAGSSFYEQYFGPGTRLTVT.

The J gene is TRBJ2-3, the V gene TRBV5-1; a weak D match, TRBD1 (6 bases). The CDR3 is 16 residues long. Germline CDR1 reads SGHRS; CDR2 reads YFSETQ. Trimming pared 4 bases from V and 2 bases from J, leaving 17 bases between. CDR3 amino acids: CASSPLWGRATDTQYF. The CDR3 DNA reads TGCGCCAGCAGCCCTCTTTGGGGGCGCGCCACAGATACGCAGTATTTT.

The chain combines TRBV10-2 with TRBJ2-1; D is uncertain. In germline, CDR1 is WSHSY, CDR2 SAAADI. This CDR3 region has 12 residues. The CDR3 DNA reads TGCGGATCGGCAGGATCCTACAATGAGCAGTTCTTC. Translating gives CGSAGSYNEQFF.

CDR3 sequence reads: CASSPGLAGGLGEQFF. In DNA form, the CDR3 reads TGTGCCAGCAGCCCTGGACTAGCGGGAGGGCTGGGTGAGCAGTTCTTC. The V gene is TRBV9, the J gene TRBJ2-1; 15 bases are shared with TRBD2. With V trimmed by 4 bases and J by 9 bases, 8 bases remained unmatched. Germline CDR1 and CDR2: SGDLS and YYNGEE. The CDR3 sequence is 16 residues long.

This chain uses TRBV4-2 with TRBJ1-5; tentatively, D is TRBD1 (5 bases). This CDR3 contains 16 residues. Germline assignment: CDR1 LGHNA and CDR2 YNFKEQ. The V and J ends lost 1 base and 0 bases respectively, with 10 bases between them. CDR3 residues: CASSQGQPASNQPQHF. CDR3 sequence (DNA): TGTGCCAGCAGCCAAGGACAGCCAGCTAGCAATCAGCCCCAGCATTTT.

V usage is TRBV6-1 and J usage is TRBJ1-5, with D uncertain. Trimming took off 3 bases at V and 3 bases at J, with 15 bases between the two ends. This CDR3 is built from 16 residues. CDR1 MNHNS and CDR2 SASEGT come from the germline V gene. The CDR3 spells CASSDRPVSFNQPQHF. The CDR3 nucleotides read TGTGCCAGCAGTGATCGCCCGGTCAGCTTCAATCAGCCCCAGCATTTT.